The 2 T cell receptor beta chains below all came from one sample that was sequenced in a study of shared clonotypes between healthy human individuals. TCRdb keeps only in-frame clones here, not all; method: immunoSEQ multiplex PCR. Seen here are about 2.3 million clones, approximately 93% observed once, and the top ten hold approximately 0.4%. What was sequenced was naive CD4+ T cells from PBMCs. The subset here: CD45RA+ positively selected. The source is a man aged 18-30 years in good health. Some clones in this sample may be carry-over from other donors' samples.

The V call is TRBV28, the J call TRBJ2-3, with D tentatively TRBD2 (6 bases). The germline V gene has CDR1 MDHEN and CDR2 SYDVKM. Trimming removed 5 bases from V and 6 bases from J, with 12 bases in between. The CDR3 is 13 amino acids. This CDR3 reads CASSGGRLDTQYF. The CDR3 DNA follows: TGTGCCAGCAGTGGGGGGAGGTTGGATACGCAGTATTTT.

The rearrangement links TRBV6-4 to TRBJ2-1, with 9 bases matching TRBD2. CDR3 size: 15 residues. V dropped 6 bases and J dropped 6; count of bases not matched to a gene: 9. Germline-derived CDR1 and CDR2 are MRHNA and SNTAGT. For the CDR3, the DNA is TGTGCCAGCAGGGCGCGGGAGGGCCTAGCCAATGAGCAGTTCTTC. Translating gives CASRAREGLANEQFF.